The clone carrying this T cell receptor (beta chain) was seen a handful of times. TCRdb reprocessed the 5' RACE reads via MiXCR and lists one record per CDR3 protein. The table lists some 600,000 distinct CDR3 sequences, around a sixth of them singletons. The record originates from a study of T cells after yellow fever vaccination. The ends were cut back, 2 bases at V and 6 bases at J, with 15 bases in the middle. CDR1 and CDR2 from the germline V gene are SGHDT and YYEEEE. There are 15 residues in the CDR3. The chain employs TRBV5-6 and TRBJ2-1, with D uncertain. Sequencing used PBMCs, obtained less than 6 days after the first yellow fever vaccination. The sequence came from a man in his late teens or twenties who received the YFV17D yellow fever vaccine. This CDR3 is CASSFLGSSSNEQFF. Here the CDR3 DNA reads TGTGCCAGCAGCTTTCTGGGGTCTTCGAGCAATGAGCAGTTCTTC.